These 7 T cell receptor beta chains were sequenced from one sample in a study of shared clonotypes between healthy human individuals. The method was immunoSEQ multiplex PCR; TCRdb's version includes in-frame clones alone and lacks a portion of them. The sample carries approximately 2.5 million clones, 80% to 95% recorded once. The sequenced sample was naive CD4+ T cells from PBMCs. As to subset: CD45RA+ positively selected. The receptors derive from a man aged 18 to 35 in good health. Some clones in this sample may be carry-over from other donors' samples.

Regarding this clone: This specimen includes other DNA sequences encoding the same CDR3. The CDR3 coding sequence is TGTGCCAGCAGCCCTGGAGGAGGGATCTATGGCTACACCTTC. Its protein is CASSPGGGIYGYTF. The chain combines TRBV5-4 with TRBJ1-2, with D hard to call. This CDR3 is 14 amino acids long. V lost 4 bases and J lost 4, with 14 bases in between. Germline CDR1 SGHNT, CDR2 YYREEE (reference sequence).

This rearrangement joins TRBV4-2 to TRBJ2-5, with TRBD2 matching over 7 bases. The CDR3 sequence is 15 residues long. The junction had 7 bases not matched to a gene; V was cut back by 4 bases and J by 2 bases. Germline values: CDR1 LGHNA, CDR2 YNFKEQ. CDR3 sequence (DNA): TGTGCCAGCAGCCGAGTGGGAGGGCCTCAAGAGACCCAGTACTTC. Translating gives CASSRVGGPQETQYF.

V is TRBV27 and J is TRBJ2-1; D perhaps matches TRBD1 (5 bases). Germline V gene sequence: CDR1 MNHEY, CDR2 SMNVEV (reference sequence). Trimming took off 7 bases at V and 4 bases at J, with 20 bases between the two ends. The CDR3 consists of 16 residues. CDR3 amino acids: CASKPYPGSAYNEQFF. The CDR3 DNA reads TGTGCCAGCAAACCCTACCCAGGGTCGGCATACAATGAGCAGTTCTTC.

This chain connects TRBV19 to TRBJ2-2, with D perhaps matching TRBD2 (5 bases). V was shortened by 7 bases and J by 6 bases, with 15 bases between the two germline ends. There are 14 residues in the CDR3. Germline V gene data show CDR1 as LNHDA and CDR2 as SQIVND (reference sequence). The CDR3 DNA sequence: TGTGCCAGTAACCCGGCCCGAGGGCCCGGGGAGCTGTTTTTT. It is translated as CASNPARGPGELFF.

CDR3 region: CASRRQGGETQYF. The DNA of the CDR3 is TGTGCCAGCAGAAGACAGGGTGGAGAGACCCAGTACTTC. The chain recombines TRBV28 with TRBJ2-5; TRBD1 matches 7 bases. The ends lost 6 bases at V and 4 bases at J; junction bases unmatched: 5. The CDR3 loop spans 13 amino acids. The germline gives CDR1 MDHEN, CDR2 SYDVKM.

The V call is TRBV5-1, the J call TRBJ2-4; no clear D. Germline V lookup: CDR1 SGHRS, CDR2 YFSETQ. V gave up 3 bases and J gave up 1 base, with 11 bases separating them. CDR3 length: 15 amino acids. The CDR3 nucleotides read TGCGCCAGCAGCTCCCTCCTCGCTGCCAAAAACATTCAGTACTTC. This gives the protein CASSSLLAAKNIQYF.

The rearrangement joins TRBV10-3 to TRBJ2-2; 7 bases fit TRBD1. Unmatched junction bases numbered 8, after V lost 7 bases and J lost 6 bases. The germline V gene has CDR1 ENHRY and CDR2 SYGVKD. This CDR3 comprises 14 residues. CDR3 region: CAITPTTGPGELFF. CDR3 nucleotide sequence: TGTGCCATCACTCCTACGACAGGGCCCGGGGAGCTGTTTTTT.